This TCR beta chain was sequenced during a study of blood T cell repertoires in COVID-19. Study-level background: Acute and convalescent COVID-19 specimens originated in the United States, Italy and Spain. Sources were T cells, B-cell-depleted T cells, or PBMCs; the material itself was cDNA or gDNA.

The germline V and J ends were trimmed by 4 bases and 4 bases, with 25 bases remaining between them. The CDR3 sequence is 18 residues long. Germline V gives CDR1 SGHNT, CDR2 YYREEE (reference sequence). The authors' processing: Amplifying reference gene primers gave estimates of nucleated cell counts. Generated by immunoSEQ multiplex PCR, the TCRdb table keeps only in-frame clones and is missing some. V, J and clone size reflect that table, while D and trimming were determined from the DNA. In the table there are 310,000 or so clones, 65% to 85% of which are singletons. Material: peripheral blood. The sequence was collected from a woman between 45 and 65 years old with acute or convalescent COVID-19. The chain combines TRBV5-4 with TRBJ2-3; D perhaps matches TRBD1 (5 bases). CDR3 bases: TGTGCCAGCAGCCCCTTCGCAGGCGGACAACGGCGTCCAGATACGCAGTATTTT. It codes for CASSPFAGGQRRPDTQYF.